These 16 T cell receptor beta chains came from one sample sequenced in a study of Ad26.COV2.S vaccination and SARS-CoV-2 variants. Treatment indicated: around 19 received Ad26.COV2.S at low or high dose, single or two shots; roughly five received placebo; per-sample allocation not given. The study sampled participants on day 63 after the first vaccine or placebo injection. The data were produced by immunoSEQ multiplex PCR, yet TCRdb's version contains in-frame clones alone and is incomplete. The sample holds about 680,000 clones, roughly 90% seen once. Sequences were derived from peripheral blood, sampled in a trial of Ad26.COV2.S vaccine versus placebo. Receptor source: a person between 18 and 65 years old who received the Ad26.COV2.S COVID-19 vaccine or a placebo.

This rearrangement joins TRBV27 to TRBJ2-5; D is perhaps TRBD2 (6 bases). Germline loops: CDR1 MNHEY, CDR2 SMNVEV (reference sequence). Between the trimmed V and J ends, which lost 8 bases and 5 bases, there was a span of 12 bases. This CDR3 comprises 12 residues. The CDR3 DNA reads TGTGCCAGCGGGACTTCCGGGGAGACCCAGTACTTC. This sequence encodes CASGTSGETQYF.

V usage is TRBV28 and J usage is TRBJ2-7; 10 bases align to TRBD1. J was trimmed by 3 bases and V by 8 bases; bases with no gene match: 4. CDR3 length: 13 residues. Germline CDR1 and CDR2: MDHEN and SYDVKM. The DNA of the CDR3 is TGTGCCAGCCTTGGACAGGGGGGCTACGAGCAGTACTTC. Translation: CASLGQGGYEQYF.

The V call is TRBV18, the J call TRBJ2-2; no reliable D call. The CDR3 has 15 residues. V was clipped by 4 bases and J by 3 bases, with 12 bases between them. Germline CDR1 and CDR2: KGHSH and LQKENI. CDR3 sequence: CASSLQQTHTGELFF. CDR3 bases: TGTGCCAGCTCACTTCAACAAACTCACACCGGGGAGCTGTTTTTT. Filled out from reference TRBV18 and TRBJ2-2, the complete variable domain reads NAGVMQNPRHLVRRRGQEARLRCSPMKGHSHVYWYRQLPEEGLKFMVYLQKENIIDESGMPKERFSAEFPKEGPSILRIQQVVRGDSAAYFCASSLQQTHTGELFFGEGSRLTVL.

V is TRBV5-1 and J is TRBJ2-6, with TRBD2 matching 8 bases. Germline CDR1 is SGHRS and CDR2 is YFSETQ. The CDR3 contains 15 residues. After removal of 5 bases from V and 2 bases from J, the junction contained 3 bases not matched to a gene. The CDR3 protein is CASSPGGAGANVLTF. CDR3 sequence (DNA): TGCGCCAGCAGTCCCGGGGGGGCTGGGGCCAACGTCCTGACTTTC.

The chain couples TRBV5-4 to TRBJ2-3; 14 bases agree with TRBD2. Per the germline V gene, CDR1 is SGHNT and CDR2 is YYREEE (reference sequence). The ends lost 4 bases at V and 6 bases at J; junction bases unmatched: 7. This CDR3 is 16 amino acids long. CDR3 coding DNA: TGTGCCAGCAGCGGAGGGACTAGCGGGGGTCCTGATACGCAGTATTTT. Protein sequence: CASSGGTSGGPDTQYF.

This clone has just one count. Compared with germline, one end of the junction differs, possibly owing to a read error. J is TRBJ2-7 and V is TRBV2, with TRBD2 matching 9 bases. This CDR3 is built from 12 residues. The germline gives CDR1 SNHLY, CDR2 FYNNEI. The CDR3 DNA reads TGTGCCAGCAGCGGGCCGACTAGCGGCGCGAACTTC. It encodes CASSGPTSGANF.

The rearrangement joins TRBV7-2 to TRBJ1-3; D uncertain. V lost 6 bases, J lost 0 bases, and 12 bases lay in between. The germline V gene has CDR1 SGHTA and CDR2 FQGNSA. The CDR3 has 15 amino acids. CDR3 protein: CASSVNAGSGNTIYF. CDR3 nucleotide sequence: TGTGCCAGCAGTGTCAATGCAGGCTCTGGAAACACCATATATTTT.

The genes are TRBV6-5 and TRBJ1-2; D not resolved. Germline CDR1 MNHEY, CDR2 SVGAGI. The CDR3 runs 14 residues. V dropped 1 base and J dropped 3 bases, with 9 bases sitting between them. DNA of the CDR3: TGTGCCAGCAGTTACTTTGGGGAGGACTATGGCTACACCTTC. It encodes CASSYFGEDYGYTF.

V usage is TRBV3-1 (or the pseudogene TRBV3-2) and J usage is TRBJ1-5; D might be TRBD1 (6 bases). The CDR3 runs 16 residues. The V gene's germline CDR1 is LGHDT and CDR2 YNNKEL (reference sequence). Trimming stripped 1 base from V and 2 bases from J, with 12 bases between. The CDR3 loop reads CASSQGGGVGNQPQHF. The CDR3 coding sequence is TGTGCCAGCAGCCAAGGGGGGGGCGTGGGCAATCAGCCCCAGCATTTT.

The rearrangement joins TRBV28 to TRBJ1-6; no firm D call. This CDR3 has 13 residues. The germline V and J ends were trimmed by 4 bases and 6 bases, with 7 bases remaining between them. The germline V gene has CDR1 MDHEN and CDR2 SYDVKM. DNA for the CDR3: TGTGCCAGCAGTTCCAGCTTTAATTCACCCCTCCACTTT. This sequence encodes CASSSSFNSPLHF.

The chain has TRBV30 and TRBJ1-5; 10 bases fit TRBD1. CDR1 GTSNPN and CDR2 SVGIG come from the germline V gene (reference sequence). V lost 2 bases to trimming and J lost 7 bases; unmatched junction nucleotides: 11. This CDR3 spans 16 amino acids. In DNA form, the CDR3 reads TGTGCCTGGAGTTCCCCCGGGACAGGGGCGAGGCAGCCCCAGCATTTT. Amino acids: CAWSSPGTGARQPQHF.

This chain links TRBV30 with TRBJ2-5; D is uncertain. Trimming shortened V by 0 bases and J by 2 bases, and 10 bases separated the two germline ends. Germline V lookup: CDR1 GTSNPN, CDR2 SVGIG (reference sequence). There are 14 residues in the CDR3. The CDR3 spells CAWSVGLLQETQYF. CDR3 sequence (DNA): TGTGCCTGGAGTGTAGGGCTCCTGCAAGAGACCCAGTACTTC.

The chain joins TRBV4-3 to TRBJ1-5; a weak D match, TRBD1 (6 bases). The CDR3 sequence is 16 residues long. Trimming removed 0 bases from V and 6 bases from J, with 15 bases in between. Looked up from germline, CDR1 is LGHNA and CDR2 is YSLEER. Written as DNA, the CDR3 is TGCGCCAGCAGCCAAGATAGGGGGGGCCTAGGTCAGCCCCAGCATTTT. It encodes CASSQDRGGLGQPQHF.

V usage is TRBV5-1 and J usage is TRBJ2-7, with D tentatively TRBD1 (6 bases). Germline V gene data show CDR1 as SGHRS and CDR2 as YFSETQ. The CDR3 covers 14 residues. V gave up 0 bases and J gave up 6 bases, with 13 bases separating them. CDR3 sequence reads: CASSLAQPGAEQYF. CDR3 nucleotide sequence: TGCGCCAGCAGCTTGGCACAGCCAGGGGCCGAGCAGTACTTC. The full variable domain, in which reference TRBV5-1 and TRBJ2-7 provide the parts outside the CDR3, is KAGVTQTPRYLIKTRGQQVTLSCSPISGHRSVSWYQQTPGQGLQFLFEYFSETQRNKGNFPGRFSGRQFSNSRSEMNVSTLELGDSALYLCASSLAQPGAEQYFGPGTRLTVT.

The chain couples TRBV3-1 (or the pseudogene TRBV3-2) to TRBJ1-2; D is uncertain. This CDR3 region has 12 residues. Per germline, CDR1 LGHDT and CDR2 YNNKEL (reference sequence). Trimming removed 0 bases from V and 7 bases from J, with 6 bases in between. In DNA form, the CDR3 reads TGTGCCAGCAGCCAAGATCCGTCTGGCTACACCTTC. Residues: CASSQDPSGYTF.

The J gene is TRBJ2-6, the V gene TRBV24-1, with TRBD1 identical over 7 bases. Trimming removed 3 bases from V and 3 bases from J; junction bases left unmatched: 1. The CDR3 is 15 amino acids. Germline lookup yields CDR1 KGHDR and CDR2 SFDVKD. The CDR3 protein is CATSDTGVGANVLTF. The CDR3 DNA sequence: TGTGCCACCAGTGATACAGGGGTTGGGGCCAACGTCCTGACTTTC.